Following are 24 T cell receptor beta chains from one sample sequenced in a study of cytomegalovirus exposure and HLA in healthy donors. Produced via immunoSEQ multiplex PCR; TCRdb's table is partial and in-frame only. Among 160,000 or so clones listed, around 81% were seen once. The sequencing sample was made of PBMCs. All receptors come from a man between 25 and 39 years old in good health and CMV-seropositive.

This clone has a single count. The CDR3: CASSDPGGGETQYF. The CDR3 nucleotides are TGTGCCAGCAGCGACCCGGGGGGCGGGGAGACCCAGTACTTC. J is TRBJ2-5 and V is TRBV7-9; D may be TRBD2 (7 bases). V lost 5 bases and J lost 5, with 15 bases in between. CDR3 size: 14 residues. Germline CDR1 SEHNR, CDR2 FQNEAQ (reference sequence).

This chain connects TRBV13 to TRBJ1-5; 8 bases align to TRBD1. Germline V gene data show CDR1 as PRHDT and CDR2 as FYEKMQ (reference sequence). The CDR3 covers 15 residues. V lost 0 bases to trimming and J lost 5 bases; unmatched junction nucleotides: 3. CDR3: CASSLGRGQDQPQHF. The CDR3 nucleotides are TGTGCCAGCAGCTTAGGCAGGGGGCAGGATCAGCCCCAGCATTTT.

The rearrangement uses TRBV18 and TRBJ2-5, with TRBD2 identical over 9 bases. This CDR3 spans 16 amino acids. Germline V lookup: CDR1 KGHSH, CDR2 LQKENI. V shed 3 bases, J shed 1 base, and the junction held 6 bases outside the gene matches. CDR3 in amino acids: CASSPLAGSLQETQYF. CDR3 DNA sequence: TGTGCCAGCTCACCTCTAGCGGGGAGCCTCCAAGAGACCCAGTACTTC.

This sequence joins TRBV27 and TRBJ1-1, with unresolved D. V lost 5 bases to trimming and J lost 3 bases, with 22 bases between them. The germline gives CDR1 MNHEY, CDR2 SMNVEV (reference sequence). The CDR3 loop spans 17 amino acids. CDR3 bases: TGTGCCAGCAGTATAACTTCAAAGTTGGTGGGCTACACTGAAGCTTTCTTT. Amino acid sequence: CASSITSKLVGYTEAFF.

The chain couples TRBV6-5 to TRBJ2-1, with 9 positions matching TRBD2. This CDR3 has 16 residues. The trim removed 1 base at V and 2 bases at J, leaving 3 bases unmatched. From germline, CDR1 is MNHEY and CDR2 SVGAGI. As DNA, the CDR3 is TGTGCCAGCAGTTACTTTTCTAGCGGGGCCTACAATGAGCAGTTCTTC. Residues: CASSYFSSGAYNEQFF.

This clone was detected only a few times. The CDR3 coding sequence is TGCGCCAGCAGCCAACCAGGGAACAATGAGCAGTTCTTC. It translates to CASSQPGNNEQFF. The chain combines TRBV4-1 with TRBJ2-1; maybe TRBD1 (5 bases). The CDR3 extends over 13 amino acids. Trimming cost V 2 bases and J 5 bases, with 7 bases left between them. The germline CDR1 and CDR2 sequences are MGHRA and YSYEKL.

This rearrangement joins TRBV5-5 to TRBJ1-2; 8 bases map to TRBD1. The germline gives CDR1 SGHKS, CDR2 YYEKEE (reference sequence). V lost 2 bases and J lost 6; bases outside the gene matches: 9. The CDR3 length is 15 residues. DNA for the CDR3: TGTGCCAGCAGCTTCGAGACAGGGGTTGTGAATGGCTACACCTTC. This codes for CASSFETGVVNGYTF. The full variable domain, rest sourced from reference TRBV5-5 and TRBJ1-2, is DAGVTQSPTHLIKTRGQQVTLRCSPISGHKSVSWYQQVLGQGPQFIFQYYEKEERGRGNFPDRFSARQFPNYSSELNVNALLLGDSALYLCASSFETGVVNGYTFGSGTRLTVV.

This chain connects TRBV9 to TRBJ2-2; D uncertain. The V gene lost 4 bases and the J gene lost 0 bases, with 7 bases spanning the gap. Germline CDR1 SGDLS, CDR2 YYNGEE. CDR3 length: 14 residues. For the CDR3, the DNA is TGTGCCAGCAGCACAACAGCGAACACCGGGGAGCTGTTTTTT. This encodes CASSTTANTGELFF. The entire variable domain, with the rest obtained from reference TRBV9 and TRBJ2-2, is as follows: DSGVTQTPKHLITATGQRVTLRCSPRSGDLSVYWYQQSLDQGLQFLIQYYNGEERAKGNILERFSAQQFPDLHSELNLSSLELGDSALYFCASSTTANTGELFFGEGSRLTVL.

J is TRBJ2-3 and V is TRBV27; 8 bases map to TRBD1. Germline V gives CDR1 MNHEY, CDR2 SMNVEV (reference sequence). J gave up 3 bases and V 8 bases, and 7 bases lay outside the gene matches. This CDR3 is 14 amino acids long. The CDR3 reads CASGGTGRTDTQYF. DNA of the CDR3: TGTGCCAGCGGTGGGACAGGTAGGACAGATACGCAGTATTTT.

With regard to this clone: Within the sample, other DNA sequences also encode this same CDR3. The chain carries TRBV2 and TRBJ1-5, with unresolved D. In germline, CDR1 is SNHLY, CDR2 FYNNEI. There are 14 residues in the CDR3. V was clipped by 3 bases and J by 0 bases, with 6 bases between them. The chain's CDR3 is CASSDRDSNQPQHF. CDR3 sequence (DNA): TGTGCCAGCAGTGATCGGGATAGCAATCAGCCCCAGCATTTT.

The J gene is TRBJ1-6, the V gene TRBV7-2; perhaps TRBD1 as D (6 bases). The CDR3 covers 16 residues. V lost 5 bases to trimming and J lost 0 bases, with 11 bases between them. The germline gives CDR1 SGHTA, CDR2 FQGNSA. The CDR3 DNA follows: TGTGCCAGCAGCGTAGGGACATTCTCCTATAATTCACCCCTCCACTTT. Translating it yields CASSVGTFSYNSPLHF.

V is TRBV9 and J is TRBJ1-4, with a possible D match to TRBD1 (6 bases). Germline lookup yields CDR1 SGDLS and CDR2 YYNGEE. This CDR3 spans 17 amino acids. Trimming removed 0 bases at V and 3 bases at J, with 15 bases between. The CDR3 nucleotides read TGTGCCAGCAGCGTAGGGTTGGGGGGGGGCCCTAATGAAAAACTGTTTTTT. This codes for CASSVGLGGGPNEKLFF. The variable domain in full, with the rest retrieved from reference TRBV9 and TRBJ1-4, is DSGVTQTPKHLITATGQRVTLRCSPRSGDLSVYWYQQSLDQGLQFLIQYYNGEERAKGNILERFSAQQFPDLHSELNLSSLELGDSALYFCASSVGLGGGPNEKLFFGSGTQLSVL.

The chain is built from TRBV18 and TRBJ2-7; D perhaps matches TRBD1 (6 bases). CDR3 size: 12 residues. Germline V gene data show CDR1 as KGHSH and CDR2 as LQKENI. Trimming took off 3 bases at V and 6 bases at J, with 9 bases between the two ends. The CDR3 DNA sequence: TGTGCCAGCTCACCCACAGGGCTCGAGCAGTACTTC. It encodes CASSPTGLEQYF.

This chain joins TRBV6-5 and TRBJ1-2, with D possibly being TRBD1 (5 bases). Germline assignment: CDR1 MNHEY and CDR2 SVGAGI. With 0 bases removed from V and 3 bases from J, the gap between germline ends came to 8 bases. This CDR3 is 14 amino acids long. The CDR3 sequence: CASSYSGGDYGYTF. The DNA of the CDR3 is TGTGCCAGCAGTTACTCAGGAGGGGACTATGGCTACACCTTC.

This chain uses TRBV7-4 with TRBJ2-5, with D maybe TRBD2 (6 bases). This CDR3 is built from 16 residues. Germline values: CDR1 SGHVT, CDR2 SQSDAQ. V was cut by 3 bases and J by 4 bases, with 18 bases left in between. This CDR3 reads CASSLGRGPSPETQYF. CDR3 nucleotide sequence: TGTGCCAGCAGCTTGGGGCGGGGACCGAGTCCAGAGACCCAGTACTTC.

J is TRBJ2-7 and V is TRBV6-6, with unresolved D. Trimming left V 9 bases short and J 1 base short, with 10 bases between. CDR1 is MNHNY, CDR2 SVGAGI, per germline (reference sequence). The CDR3 contains 12 residues. The CDR3 DNA reads as TGTGCCAGTTCGGGTTGGTCCTACGAGCAGTACTTC. Its translation: CASSGWSYEQYF.

The chain carries TRBV7-2 and TRBJ2-1; TRBD2 matches at 7 bases. This CDR3 is built from 16 residues. Germline trimming cut 3 bases from V and 0 bases from J; bases unmatched to any gene: 5. In germline, CDR1 is SGHTA, CDR2 FQGNSA. CDR3 loop: CASSFSGLSSYNEQFF. The CDR3 nucleotides are TGTGCCAGCAGCTTTAGCGGGCTCAGCTCCTACAATGAGCAGTTCTTC.

Worth noting for this clone: The same CDR3 is also encoded by other DNA sequences in this sample. The genes are TRBV7-8 and TRBJ2-1; 11 nucleotides agree with TRBD2. Looked up from germline, CDR1 is SGHVS and CDR2 is FQNEAQ. V trimming: 3 bases; J trimming: 4 bases; junction bases outside the gene matches: 2. The CDR3 loop spans 15 amino acids. The CDR3 is CASSLVAGGYNEQFF. DNA for the CDR3: TGTGCCAGCAGCTTGGTAGCGGGGGGGTACAATGAGCAGTTCTTC.

The chain is built from TRBV9 and TRBJ2-7; TRBD2 might be the D (5 bases). V was pared by 4 bases and J by 7 bases, with 18 bases between. The CDR3 spans 14 residues. Looked up from germline, CDR1 is SGDLS and CDR2 is YYNGEE. The CDR3 DNA reads TGTGCCAGCAGCTCCCCGGTAAGGGAGATGGAGCAGTACTTC. It translates to CASSSPVREMEQYF.

The CDR3 region is CASSVGSGGWSTDTQYF. DNA for the CDR3: TGTGCCAGCAGCGTAGGGTCGGGGGGCTGGAGCACAGATACGCAGTATTTT. V gene TRBV9 combines with J gene TRBJ2-3, with D tentatively TRBD2 (7 bases). CDR3 size: 17 residues. V shed 0 bases and J shed 0 bases, with 14 bases lying between them. Germline V CDR1 and CDR2: SGDLS, YYNGEE.

The CDR3 protein is CASSSILAGRTDTQYF. Written as DNA, the CDR3 is TGTGCCAGCAGCTCTATACTAGCGGGGCGCACAGATACGCAGTATTTT. The chain is built from TRBV11-2 and TRBJ2-3; 10 nucleotides line up with TRBD2. This CDR3 comprises 16 residues. V trimming: 4 bases; J trimming: 1 base; junction bases outside the gene matches: 5. Germline CDR1 reads SGHAT; CDR2 reads FQNNGV.

The chain uses TRBV19 and TRBJ1-2; the D gene is possibly TRBD1 (5 bases). Between the trimmed V and J ends, which lost 4 bases and 8 bases, there was a span of 14 bases. Looked up from germline, CDR1 is LNHDA and CDR2 is SQIVND (reference sequence). The CDR3 is 13 amino acids. The DNA for the CDR3 is TGTGCCAGTAGTACCGGACACACTCGGGGCTACACCTTC. It codes for CASSTGHTRGYTF.

The chain employs TRBV10-3 and TRBJ1-4; D is perhaps TRBD1 (5 bases). The ends were cut back, 0 bases at V and 5 bases at J, with 10 bases in the middle. The CDR3 extends over 15 amino acids. Germline CDR1 is ENHRY and CDR2 is SYGVKD. The CDR3 DNA reads as TGTGCCATCAGTGAGTCCCGGGAGGGGAATGAAAAACTGTTTTTT. Translating gives CAISESREGNEKLFF.

The chain joins TRBV29-1 to TRBJ1-1; D not resolved. The CDR3 length is 13 residues. V was pared by 5 bases and J by 0 bases, with 10 bases between. The V gene's germline CDR1 is SQVTM and CDR2 ANQGSEA. The chain's CDR3 is CSVRNAMNTEAFF. As DNA, the CDR3 is TGCAGCGTTCGTAATGCTATGAACACTGAAGCTTTCTTT.